This T cell receptor beta chain was documented in a study of blood T cells in healthy people across ages. Then a second PCR, running about 6 to 12 cycles, was carried out with a sample-barcoded 5' primer and a J-beta primer mix. Individual samples furnished no less than 3 million CDR3-containing paired-end reads apiece. TCRdb redid the calling of the 5' RACE reads with MiXCR, one entry per CDR3 protein. The sample consists of about 780,000 distinct CDR3 sequences, about 42% of them appearing once. Trimming cost V 0 bases and J 0 bases, with 8 bases left between them. Germline lookup yields CDR1 LNHNV and CDR2 YYDKDF (reference sequence). CDR3 length: 16 amino acids. Overall study results and limits: The donors' CMV status was not determined, possibly confounding changes in expanded clonotypes.

The table lists this clonotype with a few counts. The antigen is undetermined. The sequence was obtained from an elderly man in good health. This rearrangement joins TRBV15 to TRBJ1-4; D gene uncertain. Sequenced material: blood. The CDR3 DNA is TGTGCCACCAGCAGAGATGTTGTTGCAACTAATGAAAAACTGTTTTTT. Translating gives CATSRDVVATNEKLFF.